Below are 15 T cell receptor beta chains sequenced from a single sample in a study of T cell clonality in common variable immunodeficiency. Assay: immunoSEQ multiplex PCR; the TCRdb copy retains only in-frame clones and omits some. This sample comprises around 15,000 clones, none seen once only. These receptors are not linked to any known antigen. Overall study findings and caveats: Fewer deletions and N-nucleotide insertions were reportedly seen in common variable immunodeficiency TCR beta sequences.

The sequencing sample was made of peripheral blood mononuclear cells. The receptors here all came from a human donor with common variable immunodeficiency.

A word on this clone: Read coverage stops 3 residues before the CDR3 terminus; the germline J gene supplies the remainder. The chain has TRBV19 and TRBJ2-7, with D maybe TRBD2 (5 bases). The CDR3 extends over 14 amino acids. Germline loops: CDR1 LNHDA, CDR2 SQIVND (reference sequence). The V end lost 7 bases, the J end lost 0 bases, and 13 bases lay between the germline ends. The DNA read from the CDR3 is TGTGCCAGTAAGGGAAGCGGAAGCTCCTACGAG. It is translated as CASKGSGSSYE. The full-length CDR3 reads as CASKGSGSSYEQYF.

This clone occurred a few times. The read is 3 residues too short to cover the CDR3 end, so that end is filled in from the germline J gene. V is TRBV19 and J is TRBJ1-2; D is perhaps TRBD1 (5 bases). The CDR3 extends over 14 amino acids. Germline V gene lookup returns CDR1 LNHDA and CDR2 SQIVND (reference sequence). V lost 6 bases, J lost 4 bases, and 15 bases lay in between. The CDR3 protein is CASSPIGQGYGYTF. The sequenced part of the CDR3 DNA is TGTGCCAGTAGCCCAATAGGTCAGGGCTATGGC. Full variable domain (missing parts from reference TRBV19 and TRBJ1-2): DGGITQSPKYLFRKEGQNVTLSCEQNLNHDAMYWYRQDPGQGLRLIYYSQIVNDFQKGDIAEGYSVSREKKESFPLTVTSAQKNPTAFYLCASSPIGQGYGYTFGSGTRLTVV.

Turning to this clone: The missing CDR3 end, 3 residues past where the read stops, is filled in from the germline J gene. The V gene is TRBV7-9, the J gene TRBJ2-1; 8 bases are shared with TRBD2. This CDR3 is built from 15 residues. V lost 5 bases to trimming and J lost 8 bases; unmatched junction nucleotides: 11. Per the germline V gene, CDR1 is SEHNR and CDR2 is FQNEAQ (reference sequence). This chain's CDR3 is CASSLGSGSLYEQFF. CDR3 DNA, as far as it was read: TGTGCCAGCAGCCTGGGGAGCGGGAGTCTCTATGAG.

By share of the sample, this clone is medium-sized (0.01 to 0.1%). The sequence runs out 3 residues before the end of the CDR3; the remainder is reconstructed from the germline J gene. The chain joins TRBV19 to TRBJ1-2, with 7 bases lining up with TRBD1. Per germline, CDR1 LNHDA and CDR2 SQIVND (reference sequence). The CDR3 has 15 residues. With V trimmed by 3 bases and J by 4 bases, 8 bases remained unmatched. CDR3 DNA, as far as it was read: TGTGCCAGTAGTATTTCCGGGACAGCGGCCTATGGC. It is translated as CASSISGTAAYG. The CDR3 reads in full as CASSISGTAAYGYTF.

This clone was counted a few times. The DNA ends 3 residues before the CDR3 does, and the rest of the CDR3 is filled in from the germline J gene. The chain recombines TRBV30 with TRBJ2-3; D may be TRBD2 (6 bases). The CDR3 extends over 14 amino acids. Germline V gene data show CDR1 as GTSNPN and CDR2 as SVGIG (reference sequence). V dropped 5 bases and J dropped 6 bases, with 18 bases sitting between them. CDR3 DNA (partial): TGTGCCTGGGGAGAGGGACTCTGGAGCGATACG. Amino acid sequence: CAWGEGLWSDT. The complete CDR3 reads CAWGEGLWSDTQYF.

This clone is medium-sized in the sample. The read finishes 3 residues shy of the CDR3 end, and the germline J gene is used to complete it. The chain recombines TRBV27 with TRBJ2-4; a possible D gene is TRBD1 (5 bases). V lost 6 bases and J lost 1, with 10 bases in between. The CDR3 length is 14 residues. Germline V gene lookup returns CDR1 MNHEY and CDR2 SMNVEV (reference sequence). The CDR3 sequence is CASSPAGAKNIQYF. The part of the CDR3 DNA that was read is TGTGCCAGCAGCCCCGCAGGGGCCAAAAACATT.

In the case of this clone: One end of the junction varies from germline; a read error may be responsible. The read gets to within 3 residues of the CDR3 end, and the germline J gene fills in the rest. The chain employs TRBV18 and TRBJ1-1; possibly TRBD1 for D (5 bases). The germline V gene has CDR1 KGHSH and CDR2 LQKENI. The length of the CDR3 is 18 residues. CDR3 loop: CTSSLIPGRALGNTEAFF. The sequenced part of the CDR3 DNA is TGTACCAGCTCACTAATCCCGGGCAGGGCCTTAGGGAACACTGAA.

The sample holds a few counts of this clone. Read sequence stops 3 residues before the CDR3 end, and the germline J gene provides the missing end. V gene TRBV7-2 combines with J gene TRBJ2-1; possible D gene TRBD1, 6 bases. From germline, CDR1 is SGHTA and CDR2 FQGNSA. V dropped 1 base and J dropped 9 bases, with 16 bases sitting between them. The CDR3 covers 15 residues. Partial CDR3 DNA: TGTGCCAGCAGCTTAGTTTCAGGAAGAGGGGGTGAG. Its translation: CASSLVSGRGGE. The CDR3, in full, reads CASSLVSGRGGEQFF. The full variable domain, rest sourced from reference TRBV7-2 and TRBJ2-1, is GAGVSQSPSNKVTEKGKDVELRCDPISGHTALYWYRQSLGQGLEFLIYFQGNSAPDKSGLPSDRFSAERTGGSVSTLTIQRTQQEDSAVYLCASSLVSGRGGEQFFGPGTRLTVL.

On this clone: The sequence runs out 3 residues before the end of the CDR3; the remainder is reconstructed from the germline J gene. The rearrangement links TRBV5-1 to TRBJ2-7; TRBD1 is a possible D gene (6 bases). This CDR3 spans 14 amino acids. Deletions cut 0 bases from V and 4 bases from J, with 11 bases between. Germline values: CDR1 SGHRS, CDR2 YFSETQ. The CDR3 loop is CASSLVRQGYEQYF. The CDR3 DNA, read in part, is TGCGCCAGCAGCTTGGTACGTCAGGGGTACGAG.

There are a few counts of this clone. The CDR3 DNA, read in part, is TGCGCCAGCAGCCCATGGACTAGCGGGAGTGCGGCCCTCTACGAG. Its translation is CASSPWTSGSAALYE. The whole CDR3 protein reads CASSPWTSGSAALYEQYF. The chain combines TRBV5-1 with TRBJ2-7; 13 bases are shared with TRBD2. The CDR3 goes on 3 residues after the read ends, and that part is filled in from the germline J gene. The CDR3 covers 18 residues. Germline-derived CDR1 and CDR2 are SGHRS and YFSETQ. J was trimmed by 3 bases and V by 4 bases; bases with no gene match: 13.

This clone has more than one count but fewer than ten. The read gets to within 3 residues of the CDR3 end, and the germline J gene fills in the rest. V is TRBV18 and J is TRBJ1-1; D gene uncertain. V was clipped by 1 base and J by 2 bases, with 8 bases between them. Germline assignment: CDR1 KGHSH and CDR2 LQKENI. The length of the CDR3 is 14 residues. The sequenced CDR3 bases are TGTGCCAGCTCACCACAGCCCTCCAACACTGAA. Translated: CASSPQPSNTE. The complete CDR3 sequence is CASSPQPSNTEAFF.

This clone was counted a few times. The read stops 3 residues short of the end of the CDR3; the missing end is completed from the germline J gene. The chain combines TRBV19 with TRBJ1-1; D is uncertain. V lost 3 bases to trimming and J lost 5 bases, with 7 bases between them. This CDR3 has 12 amino acids. Germline-derived CDR1 and CDR2 are LNHDA and SQIVND (reference sequence). This chain's CDR3 is CASSMRSTEAFF. The CDR3 DNA, read in part, is TGTGCCAGTAGTATGAGGTCTACTGAA.

As regards this clone: The CDR3 end falls 3 residues outside the read, so it is completed with the germline J gene. The rearrangement links TRBV6-2 or TRBV6-3 to TRBJ1-2; TRBD1 is a possible D gene (6 bases). V lost 4 bases to trimming and J lost 5 bases, with 8 bases between them. Per the germline V gene, CDR1 is MNHEY and CDR2 is SVGEGT. The length of the CDR3 is 12 residues. This chain's CDR3 is CASSSTGYGYTF. The CDR3 bases that were read are TGTGCCAGCAGTTCTACAGGGTATGGC.

This clone came up many times. The CDR3 end is not reached by the read, which stops 3 residues before it; the germline J gene fills it in. The genes are TRBV14 and TRBJ2-7; tentatively, D is TRBD2 (5 bases). The V and J ends lost 1 base and 3 bases respectively, with 7 bases between them. Germline V CDR1 and CDR2: SGHDN, FVKESK. The CDR3 has 13 residues. CDR3 bases read: TGTGCCAGCAGCCAAGGGGCGGGCTACGAG. Translation: CASSQGAGYE. The CDR3 in full is CASSQGAGYEQYF.

This clone was counted a few times. The read ends 3 residues early relative to the CDR3; the germline J gene fills the gap. The genes are TRBV18 and TRBJ2-7, with D perhaps matching TRBD1 (6 bases). Trimming stripped 2 bases from V and 5 bases from J, with 13 bases between. This CDR3 has 14 amino acids. Germline V gene lookup returns CDR1 KGHSH and CDR2 LQKENI. The CDR3 protein is CASSPRGSPHEQYF. The covered CDR3 bases are TGTGCCAGCTCACCAAGGGGGAGCCCCCACGAG.